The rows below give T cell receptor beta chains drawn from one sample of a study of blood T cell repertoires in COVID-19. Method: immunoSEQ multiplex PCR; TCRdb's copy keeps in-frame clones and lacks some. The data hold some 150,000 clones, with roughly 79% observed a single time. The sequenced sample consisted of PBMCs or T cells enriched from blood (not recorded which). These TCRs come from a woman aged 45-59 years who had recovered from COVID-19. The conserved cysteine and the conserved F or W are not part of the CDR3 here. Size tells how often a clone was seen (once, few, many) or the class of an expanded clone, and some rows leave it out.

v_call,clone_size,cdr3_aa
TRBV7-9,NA,ASSHQAGPGTQY
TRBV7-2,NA,ASSLKGTGGVGELF
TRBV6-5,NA,ASSRGLAGQETQY
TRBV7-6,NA,ASSLGQGAYNSPLH
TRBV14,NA,ASSQGQTGMLYGYT
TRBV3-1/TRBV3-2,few,ASSPPGSVRYGYT
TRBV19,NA,ASSIQGSDTGELF
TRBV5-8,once,ASSLASWVREGLNIQY
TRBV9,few,ASSAIGGPENIQY
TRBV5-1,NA,ASSLDRQGAGSPLH
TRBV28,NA,ASSLGVAGITDTQY
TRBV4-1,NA,ASSQDGARWSNQPQH
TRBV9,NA,ASSSRDRDYEQY
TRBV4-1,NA,ASSHYTGDYGYT
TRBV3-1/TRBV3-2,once,ASSQSPDEAF
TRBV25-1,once,ASSEWEFNGRTADTQY
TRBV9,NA,ASSIRTDSSTDTQY
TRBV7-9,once,ASSPQSGGGYT
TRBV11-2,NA,ASSPGGTTDTQY
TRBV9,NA,VSSVGGQGGSYNEQF
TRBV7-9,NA,ASSLARGRTEAF
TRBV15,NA,ATSRDRLGSTEAF
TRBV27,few,ASSLLGGMNEQF
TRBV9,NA,ASSVASGRHTQY
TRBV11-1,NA,ASSFLRAPAAAF
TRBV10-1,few,ASSEGGIGQPQH
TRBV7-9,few,ASSRAGGIGEAF
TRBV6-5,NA,ASRGLRVNEQF
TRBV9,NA,ASSVALAGVPGETQY